Each of the 22 T cell receptor beta chains below was sequenced from the same sample in a study of CD8 T cells in Susac syndrome. An amount of RNA that ranged from roughly 0.45 to 1 ug was reverse transcribed with random hexamers. TCRdb re-called the immunoSEQ multiplex PCR reads with MiXCR, one entry per CDR3 protein. Of approximately 160,000 distinct CDR3 sequences listed, roughly 95% were seen once; the top ten hold 0.12%. The specimen was CD4+ T cells from PBMCs. These receptors all stem from a human donor with Susac syndrome.

This chain uses TRBV5-1 with TRBJ2-2; weak D call: TRBD2 (5 bases). This CDR3 has 14 amino acids. Germline V gene lookup returns CDR1 SGHRS and CDR2 YFSETQ. Trimming took off 0 bases at V and 6 bases at J, with 9 bases between the two ends. The CDR3 loop is CASSLDGNPGELFF. CDR3 bases: TGCGCCAGCAGCTTGGACGGGAATCCCGGGGAGCTGTTTTTT.

This clonotype was counted a few times. The chain carries TRBV13 and TRBJ2-7; the D gene is possibly TRBD2 (6 bases). Germline V CDR1 and CDR2: PRHDT, FYEKMQ (reference sequence). V shed 3 bases and J shed 3 bases, with 6 bases lying between them. The CDR3 loop spans 12 amino acids. For the CDR3, the DNA is TGTGCCAGCAGCTTTAGCGGCTACGAGCAGTACGTC. Translation: CASSFSGYEQYV.

The chain joins TRBV30 to TRBJ1-2; no firm D call. Germline V gene lookup returns CDR1 GTSNPN and CDR2 SVGIG (reference sequence). V lost 5 bases, J lost 7 bases, and 5 bases lay in between. The CDR3 runs to 9 residues. CDR3 sequence (DNA): TGTGCCTGGGGGAGTGGCTACACCTTC. Its translation: CAWGSGYTF.

This chain joins TRBV4-3 and TRBJ2-2, with D possibly being TRBD1 (6 bases). Trimming cost V 2 bases and J 6 bases, with 10 bases left between them. The germline gives CDR1 LGHNA, CDR2 YSLEER. The CDR3 is 14 amino acids. The CDR3 protein is CASSQTTGPGELFF. The CDR3 nucleotides are TGCGCCAGCAGCCAAACTACAGGGCCCGGGGAGCTGTTTTTT.

V usage is TRBV10-3 and J usage is TRBJ1-1; tentatively, D is TRBD1 (5 bases). The V gene lost 3 bases and the J gene lost 14 bases, with 16 bases spanning the gap. Germline CDR1 ENHRY, CDR2 SYGVKD. This CDR3 region has 12 residues. This CDR3 is CAISDLDSQPFF. CDR3 nucleotides: TGTGCCATCAGTGACCTTGACAGCCAGCCGTTCTTT.

The chain recombines TRBV29-1 with TRBJ2-1, with D perhaps matching TRBD2 (6 bases). Germline V gives CDR1 SQVTM, CDR2 ANQGSEA. The V end was cut by 4 bases, the J end by 7 bases, with 11 bases between. This CDR3 contains 12 residues. Written as DNA, the CDR3 is TGCAGCGTTGTGGGGCGGGATAATGAGCAGTTCTTC. Translated: CSVVGRDNEQFF.

This clonotype has more than one count but fewer than ten. DNA of the CDR3: TGTGCCAGCTCAAGAAACAATCAGCCCCAGCATTTT. This encodes CASSRNNQPQHF. The V and J genes are TRBV18 and TRBJ1-5; D is unclear. This CDR3 comprises 12 residues. V was clipped by 5 bases and J by 3 bases, with 5 bases between them. Germline values: CDR1 KGHSH, CDR2 LQKENI.

The chain recombines TRBV5-1 with TRBJ2-3; tentative D call: TRBD2 (5 bases). CDR3 length: 13 residues. Germline assignment: CDR1 SGHRS and CDR2 YFSETQ. V shed 3 bases and J shed 7 bases, with 12 bases lying between them. CDR3: CASSYTGENTQYF. In nucleotides, the CDR3 is TGCGCCAGCAGCTACACCGGGGAGAATACGCAGTATTTT.

The rearrangement links TRBV20-1 to TRBJ2-3; D could derive from TRBD1 or TRBD2 (5 bases each). CDR3 size: 14 residues. The V and J ends lost 1 base and 2 bases respectively, with 10 bases between them. Germline-derived CDR1 and CDR2 are DFQATT and SNEGSKA (reference sequence). CDR3 residues: CSARGDPPTDTQYF. CDR3 sequence (DNA): TGCAGTGCTAGAGGGGACCCCCCCACAGATACGCAGTATTTT.

In this sample, this clonotype turned up once. The chain is built from TRBV29-1 and TRBJ2-2, with 10 bases identical to TRBD1. J gave up 6 bases and V 7 bases, and 11 bases lay outside the gene matches. CDR1 SQVTM and CDR2 ANQGSEA come from the germline V gene. The CDR3 runs to 15 residues. The CDR3 is CSARQGASDAGELFF. In DNA form, the CDR3 reads TGCAGCGCCCGACAGGGGGCGAGTGATGCCGGGGAGCTGTTTTTT.

The V gene is TRBV20-1, the J gene TRBJ1-1; TRBD1 agrees at 10 bases. This CDR3 is 14 amino acids long. The junction had 5 bases not matched to a gene; V was cut back by 0 bases and J by 7 bases. Germline V gene sequence: CDR1 DFQATT, CDR2 SNEGSKA (reference sequence). In DNA form, the CDR3 reads TGCAGTGCTAGAGATCCGGGACAGGGGATTGAAGCTTTCTTT. This codes for CSARDPGQGIEAFF.

This clonotype was found once. The chain combines TRBV19 with TRBJ1-5; unclear D gene. Trimming took off 7 bases at V and 0 bases at J, with 7 bases between the two ends. Germline V CDR1 and CDR2: LNHDA, SQIVND (reference sequence). The CDR3 has 13 amino acids. The CDR3 coding sequence is TGTGCCAGTAACCAGTATAGCAATCAGCCCCAGCATTTT. Translated, it gives CASNQYSNQPQHF.

The rearrangement links TRBV4-1 to TRBJ2-1; D may be TRBD2 (5 bases). CDR3 length: 14 amino acids. Per germline, CDR1 MGHRA and CDR2 YSYEKL. V lost 1 base and J 4 bases, leaving 8 bases between the germline ends. This CDR3 reads CASSQAGVYNEQFF. DNA of the CDR3: TGCGCCAGCAGCCAAGCCGGGGTTTACAATGAGCAGTTCTTC.

The J gene is TRBJ2-1, the V gene TRBV7-3; TRBD1 agrees at 8 bases. Per the germline V gene, CDR1 is SGHTA and CDR2 is FQGTGA. The junction had 7 bases not matched to a gene; V was cut back by 0 bases and J by 6 bases. The CDR3 runs to 16 residues. The CDR3 DNA sequence: TGTGCCAGCAGCTTAACCCAGGGGGCCCCCGGCAATGAGCAGTTCTTC. Translated, it gives CASSLTQGAPGNEQFF.

The chain employs TRBV29-1 and TRBJ2-1; TRBD2 agrees at 12 bases. Trimming took 6 bases from V and 4 from J; bases not matched to a gene: 16. The CDR3 sequence is 18 residues long. Germline assignment: CDR1 SQVTM and CDR2 ANQGSEA. The CDR3 protein is CSVAGLATSGRLYNEQFF. CDR3 coding DNA: TGCAGCGTCGCCGGGCTAGCTACTAGCGGGAGGTTATACAATGAGCAGTTCTTC.

This clonotype appeared once. The gene calls are TRBV12-3 or TRBV12-4 and TRBJ2-2, with TRBD2 matching 10 bases. Germline trimming cut 6 bases from V and 2 bases from J; bases unmatched to any gene: 6. The CDR3 is 16 residues long. The DNA for the CDR3 is TGTGCCAGCAGACGAGCGGGAGGGCCCAACACCGGGGAGCTGTTTTTT. It encodes CASRRAGGPNTGELFF.

Written as DNA, the CDR3 is TGTGCCAGCAGCCGCGGGACTAGCGGGAGAGGGTACGAGCAGTACTTC. It codes for CASSRGTSGRGYEQYF. The genes are TRBV14 and TRBJ2-7, with 14 bases aligning to TRBD2. V lost 4 bases, J lost 4 bases, and 6 bases stayed unmatched. Germline V gene data show CDR1 as SGHDN and CDR2 as FVKESK. The CDR3 totals 16 residues. Full variable domain (rest looked up from reference TRBV14 and TRBJ2-7): EAGVTQFPSHSVIEKGQTVTLRCDPISGHDNLYWYRRVMGKEIKFLLHFVKESKQDESGMPNNRFLAERTGGTYSTLKVQPAELEDSGVYFCASSRGTSGRGYEQYFGPGTRLTVT.

The rearrangement links TRBV12-3 or TRBV12-4 to TRBJ2-5, with a possible D match to TRBD2 (5 bases). V was cut by 2 bases and J by 0 bases, with 10 bases left in between. The CDR3 spans 15 residues. The chain's CDR3 is CASSLTEGNQETQYF. DNA of the CDR3: TGTGCCAGCAGTTTAACCGAGGGCAACCAAGAGACCCAGTACTTC.

The V call is TRBV19, the J call TRBJ2-1; 8 bases match TRBD1. The CDR3 covers 15 residues. V lost 5 bases to trimming and J lost 4 bases; unmatched junction nucleotides: 7. Germline CDR1 and CDR2: LNHDA and SQIVND (reference sequence). Written as DNA, the CDR3 is TGTGCCAGTAGTCCCCGCACAGGGGGTTACAATGAGCAGTTCTTC. As protein: CASSPRTGGYNEQFF.

The V and J genes are TRBV9 and TRBJ2-5; 12 nucleotides line up with TRBD2. The germline CDR1 and CDR2 sequences are SGDLS and YYNGEE. V gave up 0 bases and J gave up 2 bases; unmatched junction bases: 2. The CDR3 totals 16 residues. As DNA, the CDR3 is TGTGCCAGCAGCGTAGGTACTAGCGGGGGGCAAGAGACCCAGTACTTC. Its protein is CASSVGTSGGQETQYF. The full variable domain, with the rest looked up from reference TRBV9 and TRBJ2-5, is DSGVTQTPKHLITATGQRVTLRCSPRSGDLSVYWYQQSLDQGLQFLIQYYNGEERAKGNILERFSAQQFPDLHSELNLSSLELGDSALYFCASSVGTSGGQETQYFGPGTRLLVL.

The rearrangement links TRBV6-2 or TRBV6-3 to TRBJ2-5; D is unresolved. With 0 bases removed from V and 2 bases from J, the gap between germline ends came to 16 bases. This CDR3 is 17 amino acids long. The germline gives CDR1 MNHEY, CDR2 SVGEGT. CDR3 protein: CASSYSSGVVPQETQYF. CDR3 in DNA: TGTGCCAGCAGTTACTCGTCTGGGGTCGTCCCACAAGAGACCCAGTACTTC.

V gene TRBV18 combines with J gene TRBJ1-5; 9 bases map to TRBD1. This CDR3 is built from 13 residues. With V trimmed by 3 bases and J by 16 bases, 10 bases remained unmatched. Germline CDR1 is KGHSH and CDR2 is LQKENI. CDR3 in amino acids: CASSPDARDRVHF. CDR3 coding DNA: TGTGCCAGCTCACCGGATGCTCGGGACAGGGTCCATTTT.